In its sample, the clone carrying this T cell receptor beta chain was seen once. Its cognate antigen is unknown. The PCR had 60 Vbeta and 13 Jbeta primers. The data were produced by immunoSEQ multiplex PCR, yet TCRdb's version contains in-frame clones alone and is incomplete. The sample shows about 100,000 clones, under 85% of them seen only once. This CDR3 region has 15 residues. Germline CDR1 is MNHEY and CDR2 is SMNVEV (reference sequence). The ends lost 4 bases at V and 5 bases at J; junction bases unmatched: 10. The sample is drawn from a study of cytomegalovirus exposure and HLA in healthy donors. Across the study: Prior work identified 95 million to 120 million unique TCR beta sequences in approximately 180 million T cells.

Study-level results: Some TCR beta chains (more than 150 of them) were listed as cytomegalovirus-associated. Common viral pathogens (according to a later analysis) appeared linked to several of the most significant clusters.

The V and J genes are TRBV27 and TRBJ2-5; TRBD1 agrees at 7 bases. The source of this sequence is a male donor in good health and CMV-seronegative. Sequencing was performed on PBMCs. CDR3 sequence reads: CASSSLDRVRETQYF. In DNA, the CDR3 is TGTGCCAGCAGTTCCCTAGACAGGGTCCGGGAGACCCAGTACTTC.